This TCR beta chain comes out of a study of vaccination effects on CD4 cells after COVID-19. Study details: Every well got 1.5 million to 2.5 million PBMC, which were grown with around 9.2 IU/ml IL-2 and around 10 ug/ml peptides.

Only in-frame clones appear in the TCRdb table, and some are missing; sequencing was by immunoSEQ multiplex PCR. The sample includes 45,000 to 75,000 clones, around 80% seen only once; the top ten take around 3.3%. The CDR3 spans 14 residues. The V end was cut by 4 bases, the J end by 8 bases, with 16 bases between. The germline V gene has CDR1 KGHDR and CDR2 SFDVKD. The count of this clone is one. Its target is not known. Scientists isolated CD4+ T cells after an approximately ten-day culture period ended. Nucleocapsid antibodies were negative in the vaccine recipients, who had never had SARS-CoV-2 infection.

The chain has TRBV24-1 and TRBJ1-2; D remains unclear. The sequenced sample was CD4+ T cells from PBMCs cultured without peptide, obtained before COVID-19 vaccination. The source of this sequence is a human donor who received a COVID-19 vaccine. The CDR3 sequence: CATSDSRGVWGYTF. CDR3 nucleotide sequence: TGTGCCACCAGTGACTCTCGCGGGGTATGGGGCTACACCTTC.